This T cell receptor beta chain originates from a study of PD-L1 blockade in urothelial cancer. The protocol was immunoSEQ multiplex PCR, while the TCRdb copy is restricted to in-frame clones and leaves out a portion. The sample includes about 45,000 clones, roughly four fifths of them seen just once. Germline lookup yields CDR1 SGDLS and CDR2 YYNGEE. V was pared by 3 bases and J by 6 bases, with 6 bases of the junction left unmatched. CDR3 length: 14 amino acids. Turning to this clone: Its antigen is currently unknown.

Documented time point: peripheral blood 6 weeks after treatment start. Whole-study results and caveats: When measured at 3 weeks, tumor-associated blood clones expanded more in durable-benefit patients.

This sequence originates from a man between 60 and 70 years old with urothelial cancer. This material consisted of PBMCs, taken around atezolizumab (anti-PD-L1) treatment. The genes are TRBV9 and TRBJ2-1; 7 bases are a match to TRBD1. CDR3 in amino acids: CASSATRQGNEQFF. CDR3 sequence (DNA): TGTGCCAGCAGCGCGACCAGACAGGGCAATGAGCAGTTCTTC.